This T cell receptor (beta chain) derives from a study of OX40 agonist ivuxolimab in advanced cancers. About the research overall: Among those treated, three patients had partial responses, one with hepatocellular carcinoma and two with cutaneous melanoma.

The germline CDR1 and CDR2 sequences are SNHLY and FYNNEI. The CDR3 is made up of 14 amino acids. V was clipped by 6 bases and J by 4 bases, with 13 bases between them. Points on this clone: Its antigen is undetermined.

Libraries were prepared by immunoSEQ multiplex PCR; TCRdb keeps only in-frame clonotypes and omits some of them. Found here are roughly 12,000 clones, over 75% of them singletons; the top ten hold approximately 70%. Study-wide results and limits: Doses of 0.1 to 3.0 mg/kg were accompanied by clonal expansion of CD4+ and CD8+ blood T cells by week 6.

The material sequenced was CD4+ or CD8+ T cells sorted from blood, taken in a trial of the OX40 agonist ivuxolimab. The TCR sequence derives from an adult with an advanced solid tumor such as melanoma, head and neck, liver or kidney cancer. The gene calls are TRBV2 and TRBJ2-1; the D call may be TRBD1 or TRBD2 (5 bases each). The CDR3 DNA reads TGTGCCAGCAGGGACGAGTGGGGGTACAATGAGCAGTTCTTC. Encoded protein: CASRDEWGYNEQFF.